These 10 T cell receptor beta chains originate from one sample sequenced in a study of shared clonotypes between healthy human individuals. Assay used: immunoSEQ multiplex PCR; TCRdb lists only in-frame clones, some missing. The top ten clones hold approximately 12% of a sample with 450,000 to 600,000 clones, 70% to 80% of them seen once. Sequenced material: PBMCs. Receptors originate from a woman aged 40 to 55 in good health. Some clones in this sample may be carry-over from other donors' samples.

Turning to this clone: A much more abundant neighbour one base away suggests this may be a read error. The chain recombines TRBV28 with TRBJ2-5; D gene unclear. The V and J ends lost 8 bases and 4 bases respectively, with 14 bases between them. Looked up from germline, CDR1 is MDHEN and CDR2 is SYDVKM. This CDR3 comprises 13 residues. The CDR3 DNA follows: TGTGCCAGCCGCCTTGAGGACCCAGAGACCCAGTACTTC. This sequence encodes CASRLEDPETQYF.

The J gene is TRBJ2-7, the V gene TRBV7-9; D is uncertain. This CDR3 is built from 13 residues. Trimming shortened V by 1 base and J by 3 bases, and 7 bases separated the two germline ends. Germline lookup yields CDR1 SEHNR and CDR2 FQNEAQ (reference sequence). The CDR3 spells CASSLEVNYEQYF. DNA of the CDR3: TGTGCCAGCAGCTTAGAGGTCAACTACGAGCAGTACTTC.

This chain connects TRBV29-1 to TRBJ2-7; 9 bases line up with TRBD1. The CDR3 contains 16 residues. The ends lost 7 bases at V and 3 bases at J; junction bases unmatched: 16. CDR1 and CDR2 (germline): SQVTM, ANQGSEA. The CDR3 loop is CSASTAGQGRNYEQYF. The CDR3 DNA reads TGCAGCGCGAGCACGGCTGGACAGGGGAGAAACTACGAGCAGTACTTC.

Comments on this clone: Given a far larger clone just one base away, this is likely a sequencing read error. The sample holds other DNA sequences that translate to the same CDR3. V and J are TRBV4-3 and TRBJ1-4; TRBD1 matches at 10 bases. The CDR3 runs to 16 residues. Germline CDR1 LGHNA, CDR2 YSLEER. DNA of the CDR3: TGCGCCAGCAGCCAAGATCTTGGGACAGGGGCCGAAAAGCTGTTTTTT. Amino acids: CASSQDLGTGAEKLFF.

The gene calls are TRBV7-9 and TRBJ2-3, with 8 nucleotides matching TRBD2. Germline V lookup: CDR1 SEHNR, CDR2 FQNEAQ (reference sequence). V was pared by 2 bases and J by 4 bases, with 8 bases of the junction left unmatched. The length of the CDR3 is 16 residues. The CDR3 DNA follows: TGTGCCAGCAGCTTACAGGCTAGCGGGTTGTCAGATACGCAGTATTTT. It specifies CASSLQASGLSDTQYF.

This sequence joins TRBV5-1 and TRBJ2-1, with D possibly TRBD1 on 5 matching bases. Germline V gene lookup returns CDR1 SGHRS and CDR2 YFSETQ. The CDR3 loop spans 17 amino acids. V dropped 2 bases and J dropped 8 bases, with 23 bases sitting between them. The CDR3 here is CASSFGRAPTLRDEQFF. The DNA of the CDR3 is TGCGCCAGCAGCTTTGGCAGGGCTCCTACTTTAAGGGATGAGCAGTTCTTC.

V gene TRBV30 combines with J gene TRBJ1-3; no clear D gene. The ends were cut back, 4 bases at V and 8 bases at J, with 12 bases in the middle. CDR1 and CDR2 (germline): GTSNPN, SVGIG (reference sequence). CDR3 size: 12 residues. The CDR3 is CAWNAGGDTIYF. CDR3 DNA: TGTGCCTGGAACGCAGGCGGGGACACCATATATTTT.

This clone was seen only once. The J gene is TRBJ2-1, the V gene TRBV5-3; 10 bases match TRBD1. TRBV5-3 is an open reading frame whose function is uncertain. The CDR3 consists of 16 residues. The V and J ends lost 0 bases and 6 bases, in that order; junction bases with no gene match: 6. CDR3 protein: CARSLETGGEGNEQFF. The DNA of the CDR3 is TGTGCCAGAAGCTTGGAGACAGGGGGCGAAGGCAATGAGCAGTTCTTC.

The gene calls are TRBV10-3 and TRBJ1-4; D gene ambiguous. CDR1 and CDR2 (germline): ENHRY, SYGVKD. Trimming took off 1 base at V and 1 base at J, with 13 bases between the two ends. The CDR3 is made up of 17 amino acids. Here the CDR3 DNA reads TGTGCCATCAGTGAGTTCCTGCCGGGCCAAACTAATGAAAAACTGTTTTTT. Amino acids: CAISEFLPGQTNEKLFF.

DNA of the CDR3: TGTGCCAGCAGTGATATAGCGGGAGACCAAGAGACCCAGTACTTC. This encodes CASSDIAGDQETQYF. The chain has TRBV6-1 and TRBJ2-5; 9 nucleotides line up with TRBD2. The CDR3 spans 15 residues. V gave up 3 bases and J gave up 0 bases; unmatched junction bases: 2. Germline assignment: CDR1 MNHNS and CDR2 SASEGT.